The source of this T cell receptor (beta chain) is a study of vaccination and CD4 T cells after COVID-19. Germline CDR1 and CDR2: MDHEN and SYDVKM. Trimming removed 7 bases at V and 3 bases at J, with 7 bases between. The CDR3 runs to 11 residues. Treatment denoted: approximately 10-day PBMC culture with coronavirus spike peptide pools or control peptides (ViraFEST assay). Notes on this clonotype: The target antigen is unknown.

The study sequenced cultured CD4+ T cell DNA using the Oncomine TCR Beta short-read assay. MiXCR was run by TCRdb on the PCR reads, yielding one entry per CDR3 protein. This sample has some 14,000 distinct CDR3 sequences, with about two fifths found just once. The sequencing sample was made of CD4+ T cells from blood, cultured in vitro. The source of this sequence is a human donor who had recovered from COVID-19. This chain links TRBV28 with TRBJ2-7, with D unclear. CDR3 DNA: TGTGCCAGCACTGGGAACTACGAGCAGTACTTC. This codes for CASTGNYEQYF.